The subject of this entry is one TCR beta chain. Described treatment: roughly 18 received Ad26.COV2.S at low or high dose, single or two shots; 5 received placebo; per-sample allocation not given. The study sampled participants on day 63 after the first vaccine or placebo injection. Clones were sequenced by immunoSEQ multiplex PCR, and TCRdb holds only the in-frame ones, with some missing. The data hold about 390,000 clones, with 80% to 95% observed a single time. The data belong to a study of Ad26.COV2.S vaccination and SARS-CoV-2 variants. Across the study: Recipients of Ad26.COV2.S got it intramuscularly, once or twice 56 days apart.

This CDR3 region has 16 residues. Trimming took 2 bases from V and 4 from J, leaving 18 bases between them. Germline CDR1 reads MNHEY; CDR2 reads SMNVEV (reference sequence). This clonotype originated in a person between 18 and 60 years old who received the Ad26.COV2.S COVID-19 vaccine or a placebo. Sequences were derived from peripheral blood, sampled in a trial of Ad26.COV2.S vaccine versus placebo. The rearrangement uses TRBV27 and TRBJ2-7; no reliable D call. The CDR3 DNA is TGTGCCAGCAGTTTAGGCTTAGGCAGGACCACTTACGAGCAGTACTTC. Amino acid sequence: CASSLGLGRTTYEQYF.